A selection of T cell receptor beta chains follows, all from one sample in a study of control samples from healthy donors and cancer patients. TCRdb's table, derived via immunoSEQ multiplex PCR, lists solely in-frame clones and lacks some. The sample has fewer than 60,000 clones; about 86% are singletons. The sequencing input was PBMCs. The origin of the receptors is a woman aged 45 to 65 with lung cancer. CDR3s include the opening cysteine and the closing phenylalanine or tryptophan. The D gene is left open where the match is weak. The size entry is marked missing in some rows and otherwise reads once, few, many or a size class.

>-|-|TRBJ1-6|TRBV19
CATRDTTDTLHF
TGTGCCACGCGGGACACCACTGACACCCTCCACTTT
>TRBD1|-|TRBJ2-2|TRBV6-5
CASSRTGFDTGELFF
TGTGCCAGCAGTCGGACAGGGTTTGACACCGGGGAGCTGTTTTTT
>-|few|TRBJ2-1|TRBV5-1
CASSLLKISYNEQFF
TGCGCCAGCAGCTTATTAAAGATCTCCTACAATGAGCAGTTCTTC
>-|-|TRBJ1-6|TRBV11-2
CASSLVSDRLALHF
TGTGCCAGCAGCTTAGTTTCCGACAGACTGGCCCTCCACTTT
>-|-|TRBJ2-5|TRBV21-1
CASSSGIETQYF
TGTGCCAGCAGCAGTGGAATAGAGACCCAGTACTTC
>-|-|TRBJ1-2|TRBV18
CASSPSTISGYTF
TGTGCCAGCTCACCTTCGACTATTTCTGGCTACACCTTC
>-|-|TRBJ2-3|TRBV5-4
CATMTEPSTDTQYF
TGTGCCACCATGACTGAACCTAGCACAGATACGCAGTATTTT
>TRBD2|-|TRBJ2-3|TRBV6-6
CASSYPGLGMDTQYF
TGTGCCAGCAGCTATCCGGGACTAGGTATGGATACGCAGTATTTT
>TRBD1|-|TRBJ1-2|TRBV15
CATSRGGWDRGSGYTF
TGTGCCACCAGCAGAGGAGGATGGGACAGGGGAAGTGGCTACACCTTC
>TRBD1|once|TRBJ1-1|TRBV30
CAWSGQAGAEAFF
TGTGCCTGGAGCGGACAGGCGGGTGCTGAAGCTTTCTTT
>-|-|TRBJ1-2|TRBV28
CASRTFQLSYGYTF
TGTGCCAGCAGGACCTTCCAACTGTCGTATGGCTACACCTTC
>-|-|TRBJ2-7|TRBV19
CASSISGGVYYEQYF
TGTGCCAGTAGTATCTCAGGGGGGGTTTACTACGAGCAGTACTTC
>TRBD2|-|TRBJ2-3|TRBV2
CASRETSGGAEDTQYF
TGTGCCAGCAGGGAAACTAGCGGGGGGGCCGAGGATACGCAGTATTTT
>-|-|TRBJ2-2|TRBV2
CASSEYDSSIGELFF
TGTGCCAGCAGTGAATATGACAGTTCGATCGGGGAGCTGTTTTTT
>-|-|TRBJ2-1|TRBV15
CATSKGGEQFF
TGTGCCACCAGCAAGGGCGGTGAGCAGTTCTTC
>-|once|TRBJ1-6|TRBV4-3
CASSQYSGSYNSPLHF
TGCGCCAGCAGCCAATACTCTGGCTCCTATAATTCACCCCTCCACTTT
>-|-|TRBJ2-7|TRBV30
CAWSTVFYEQYF
TGTGCCTGGAGTACAGTCTTTTACGAGCAGTACTTC